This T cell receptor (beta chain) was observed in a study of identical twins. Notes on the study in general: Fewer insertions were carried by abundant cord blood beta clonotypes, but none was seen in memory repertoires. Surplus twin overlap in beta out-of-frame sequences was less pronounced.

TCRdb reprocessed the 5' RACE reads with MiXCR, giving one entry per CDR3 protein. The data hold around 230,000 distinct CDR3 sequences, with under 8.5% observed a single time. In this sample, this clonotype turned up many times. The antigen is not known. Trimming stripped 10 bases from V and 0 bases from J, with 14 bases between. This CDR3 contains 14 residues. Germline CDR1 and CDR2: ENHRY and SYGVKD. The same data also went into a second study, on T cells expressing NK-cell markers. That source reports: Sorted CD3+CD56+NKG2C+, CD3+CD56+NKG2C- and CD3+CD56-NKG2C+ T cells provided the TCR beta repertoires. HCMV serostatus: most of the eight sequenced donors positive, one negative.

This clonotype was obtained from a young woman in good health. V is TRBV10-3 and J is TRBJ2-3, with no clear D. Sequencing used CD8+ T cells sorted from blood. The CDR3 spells CATLETSSTDTQYF. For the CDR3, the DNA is TGTGCCACGTTAGAGACTTCTAGCACAGATACGCAGTATTTT.